Listed below are T cell receptor beta chains from one sample, sequenced in a study of blood T cells in healthy people across ages. MiXCR was run by TCRdb on the 5' RACE reads, yielding one entry per CDR3 protein. The data contain about 680,000 distinct CDR3 sequences, 45% to 50% of them singletons. Specimen: blood. The receptors were sampled from a woman aged 55 to 70 in good health. The conserved cysteine and the conserved F or W are not part of the CDR3 here. Each record gives: V gene, J gene, CDR3 protein.

TRBV7-2,TRBJ1-2,ASSLDGSVYGYT
TRBV10-3,TRBJ2-7,AIAGGPYEQY
TRBV7-2,TRBJ1-2,ASSFPGWGYT
TRBV5-1,TRBJ2-5,ASSSYTGYQETQY
TRBV7-9,TRBJ1-2,ASSPPLEGSYGYT
TRBV12-3/TRBV12-4,TRBJ1-4,ASSGTATNEKLF
TRBV11-1,TRBJ1-1,ASSLSTGASMNTEAF
TRBV15,TRBJ1-5,ATSEVGSNQPQH
TRBV20-1,TRBJ1-6,SARESAGTGGTDSPLH
TRBV2,TRBJ2-7,ASSEQSYEQY
TRBV7-6,TRBJ2-7,ASSRGQGIVIGELYEQY
TRBV5-1,TRBJ2-5,ASSTYLRLAGGREQY
TRBV10-3,TRBJ1-1,AISDRRGNTEAF
TRBV5-1,TRBJ2-7,ASTLGGSSSYEQY
TRBV4-2,TRBJ2-1,ASSQEGTSGSRGNEQF
TRBV24-1,TRBJ2-7,ATSDPYRGYEQY
TRBV6-6,TRBJ1-1,ASSYPGQSNTEAF
TRBV12-3/TRBV12-4,TRBJ1-2,ASRQGNLTHGYT
TRBV5-1,TRBJ2-2,ASSLGLAGGRGELF
TRBV7-6,TRBJ2-7,ASSLWTGPSYEQY
TRBV3-1,TRBJ2-3,ASSQDRDDTQY
TRBV7-2,TRBJ2-7,ASSLGTISYEQY
TRBV28,TRBJ2-7,ASSAGLVGEQY
TRBV24-1,TRBJ2-1,ATSDPGTSSLYEQF
TRBV5-1,TRBJ2-7,ASSFAGAVSEQY
TRBV7-8,TRBJ1-1,ASSLVSGVGTEAF
TRBV4-3,TRBJ2-4,ASSQEAGTSGSVY
TRBV20-1,TRBJ2-3,SARAGGRPHDTQY
TRBV7-9,TRBJ2-3,ASSPPRGTDTQY
TRBV6-2/TRBV6-3,TRBJ1-2,ASSYGVATRPNYGYT
TRBV11-2,TRBJ2-1,ASSPLPGLGNEQF
TRBV29-1,TRBJ2-1,SVMTGACSYNEQF
TRBV7-6,NA,ASSQSLPGTSGSYEQY